This TCR beta chain was recorded in a study of cytomegalovirus exposure and HLA in healthy donors (dated by TCRdb to 2016 to 2017). About the investigation overall: According to an earlier analysis of 550 to 700 of the donors, roughly 180 million T cells yielded roughly 110 million unique TCR beta sequences and 250 to 350 Gb of sequence data. Using immunosequencing, the study profiled T cell repertoires from 666 subjects and related those repertoires to cytomegalovirus serostatus. All discovery cohort repertoires had been generated using a single sequencing platform. Of the roughly 400 genotyped donors, 65% to 90% were placed in the genetic ancestry cluster associated with self-reported Caucasian donors. Both class I and class II loci were covered by HLA typing, at four-digit resolution. In the later analysis, no new phenotypic data were used to find candidate immune exposures; instead, reliance was placed on TCR beta sequences and their occurrence across donors. An earlier analysis of 587 of the donors used high-throughput TCR beta sequencing to judge whether each TCR beta V gene segment behaved as functional or pseudogenic. Four or five DR-DQ haplotypes were handled as single units for association and clustering because linkage in the cohort was strong. Donor age, sex, ethnicity and CMV serostatus were compiled together with the repertoire data. The study aimed to test whether cataloging public T cell receptors could reveal signatures of past pathogen exposure. Genome-wide SNP genotypes for about 55% of the roughly 670 donors were used in a later genetic analysis, which treated that subset as a discovery cohort. An early release covering 550 to 700 HLA-typed donors comprised around 300 gigabases of sequencing data and tens of millions of unique TCR sequences. Along with the roughly 670-subject first cohort, a separate validation cohort of some 130 different subjects was used. In a later analysis, previously published TCR beta repertoires from several hundred donors were re-analyzed and high-resolution HLA genotyping was added so that TCR occurrence patterns could be studied. Among roughly 400 genotyped donors of the cohort, an average of about 220,000 unique TCR beta nucleotide sequences was sequenced per donor, of which about 18% were non-productive. The number of typed donors differed by locus: roughly 629-640 for A, B, C, DRB1 and DQB1; approximately 530 for DQA1; some 610 for DPA1; and 450 to 480 for DPB1. The study combined high-throughput TCR immunosequencing, statistical association of individual TCRs with disease status, and machine learning to predict cytomegalovirus infection status. What the study reported, not specific to this receptor: In a later analysis, the rate of TCR association differed among HLA loci, with DRB1 alleles having the most associated TCRs and HLA-C alleles having the fewest. In a later analysis, 15,000 to 20,000 TCR beta sequences were associated with specific HLA alleles at a false discovery rate of 0.05. A total of 150 to 200 TCR beta chains were listed by the study as associated with cytomegalovirus. In a later analysis, HLA-associated TCR beta chains were found to be more clonally expanded and to have lower generation probabilities than equally common non-associated chains. It was suggested by the authors that the approach could potentially be generalized to other disease states and immunological phenotypes. A further reported finding was that TCR beta sequences accurately predicted the HLA-A and HLA-B alleles for most subjects in the first cohort. Correlated functional status among segregating V segments might be attributable to linkage disequilibrium, but an unknown experimental factor could not be ruled out. Most TCR sequences were observed very rarely across donors, whereas some public TCRs were present in many individuals. Strong co-occurrence of HLA alleles, especially DR and DQ, made assigning TCR associations to individual alleles difficult. A cluster of highly shared sequence variants was judged likely to represent a technical artifact of the sequencing pipeline. In a later analysis, several top co-occurrence clusters were reported to appear linked to parvovirus B19, influenza, CMV and Epstein-Barr virus. According to a later analysis, most CMV-associated TCR beta chains appeared to be HLA-restricted, and the HLA associations seemed to be driven largely by CMV exposure. Presence/absence analyses assumed roughly uniform sequencing depth across donors, an assumption that may not hold. An association between a missense DCLRE1C variant and V-gene and J-gene trimming of TCR beta chains was found in a later genetic analysis and replicated in an independent cohort. The earlier analysis of 587 of the donors excluded approximately 17 rarely observed V segments, including chromosome 9 orphons, because counts were too low. The cohort was sequenced for TCR beta chains only, and without alpha or paired-chain data the features that could be detected were limited. In an earlier analysis of 587 of the donors, most TCR beta V segments appeared in productive rearrangements about 87% or about 30% of the time, broadly matching IMGT annotations. CMV serostatus was the only immune exposure information available for the cohort. The classifier was reported to diagnose cytomegalovirus status with high specificity and sensitivity in both the original and validation cohorts. Because some donors lacked HLA typing at each locus, the association tests relied only on the typed subset. According to a later genetic analysis, donors in an Asian-associated ancestry cluster had fewer N-insertions in productive TCRs than the roughly 670-donor mean. A few of the identified cytomegalovirus-associated TCR beta chains were confirmed in vitro to be specific for cytomegalovirus antigens.

To note about this clone: The antigen it binds to is not known. Base qualities were left out, and no much larger clone turns up one base away.

The method behind the library was the immunoSEQ multiplex PCR assay. For the multiplex PCR, a mixture combining 60 forward primers for TCR Vbeta segments and 13 reverse primers for TCR Jbeta segments was used. The CDR3 region of rearranged TCR beta genes was amplified from genomic DNA with a multiplex PCR assay. The amplified TCR beta libraries were sequenced on the Illumina HiSeq System as 87-base-pair reads. In the paper's pipeline: A later analysis counted about 76 million unique TCR beta chains across the 650 to 700 repertoires, and roughly 9.9 million of these chains were shared by at least two donors. Raw reads were error-corrected and collapsed into unique sequences by a nearest-neighbor algorithm in which closely related sequences were merged to remove PCR and sequencing errors. CDR3 sequences were aligned to IMGT reference sequences to assign V, D and J gene segments. For a sequence to be retained, a match of at least six nucleotides to both a V gene segment and a J gene segment was required. Rearrangements were classified as productive when the CDR3 lacked stop codons and remained in frame with V and J, and all other rearrangements were classified as non-productive. CDR3 was defined by IMGT convention, running from the second conserved V-encoded cysteine to the conserved J-encoded phenylalanine. In an earlier analysis of 550 to 650 of the donors, sequences lacking an unambiguous match to a single V gene segment were excluded. In an earlier analysis of several hundred of the donors, a V segment was called functional when productive rearrangements were above 56.7%, and segregating when the standard deviation between donors exceeded 5%. To diagnose cytomegalovirus status from the catalog of TCR beta chain sequences, a statistical classification framework was built. A later analysis assigned V and J genes by comparing TCR nucleotide sequences with IMGT/GENE-DB human TR gene sequences. The TCRdist pipeline was used in a later analysis to assign CDR3 sequences and most-parsimonious VDJ recombination scenarios. In a later analysis, every TCR beta chain was defined by the combination of its CDR3 amino acid sequence and its V-gene family, and reads without a unique V-gene family were dropped. A later analysis removed 550 to 650 highly shared, low-generation-probability nucleotide sequences to deal with suspected cross-contamination and a sequencing artifact. In a later analysis, a clonal expansion index was calculated for each public chain from normalized within-repertoire ranks of inferred template counts. Generation probabilities in a later analysis came from a VDJ recombination model fitted to out-of-frame rearrangements, and those results were checked against IGoR. Hypergeometric tests were used in a later analysis to score TCR-TCR, TCR-HLA and TCR-CMV co-occurrence, with a repertoire-size bias correction applied to the TCR pairs. A later analysis estimated false discovery rates by permuting HLA or CMV assignments 20 times. In a later analysis, co-occurring TCRs were grouped with DBSCAN, and TCRdist sequence similarity was added when clustering was performed within HLA-allele-positive subsets. Co-occurrence clustering excluded repertoires with fewer than 30,000 or more than 120,000 public chains, plus five with anomalous nucleotide sharing. This is the immuneACCESS table as TCRdb keeps it, with only in-frame sequences that have V and J called. A part of the clones is gone; compared with another copy, unresolved V genes explain less than half, and the rest is unexplained. Clonal size and the V and J genes are those of that table, whereas D and trimming came from the DNA. In all, the sample holds more than 95,000 clones, and around three quarters of those were seen once. The ten largest clones capture roughly 6.3% of the sample.

The cohort consisted of hundreds of healthy bone marrow donors. Cohort members were all nominally healthy when sampled, although unrecorded immune exposures were likely present. The donor was CMV seronegative and was included in the group of a few hundred seronegative cohort members. A peripheral blood sample was provided by each donor, and peripheral blood mononuclear cells were used for TCR beta sequencing. The Qiagen DNeasy Blood Extraction Kit was used to extract genomic DNA from the blood cell samples. The receptor was derived from a woman between 40 and 55 years old in good health and CMV-seronegative. Source material: PBMCs.

The nucleotides read TGTGCCAGCAGGGCGACAGGGAACACTGAAGCTTTCTTT. Protein translation: CASRATGNTEAFF. The chain is made from TRBV6-4 and TRBJ1-1; TRBD1 is possibly the D segment (6 matching bases). From its cysteine to its phenylalanine, the CDR3 spans 13 amino acids. Just CDR3 DNA is preserved here, 39 bases in frame from base 1. The germline V gene provides CDR1 MRHNA and CDR2 SNTAGT. V is shortened by 6 bases, J by 1 base, and the region joining them spans 9 bases.